These T cell receptor beta chains were read from a single sample in a study of blood T cell repertoires in COVID-19. The data were produced by immunoSEQ multiplex PCR, yet TCRdb's version contains in-frame clones alone and is incomplete. This sample carries 200,000 to 250,000 clones, roughly 80% of them seen once, and the ten largest clones take 4.8%. Material for sequencing was PBMCs or T cells enriched from blood (not recorded which). The receptors here all came from a woman between 50 and 59 years old who had been exposed to COVID-19. CDR3s include the opening cysteine and the closing phenylalanine or tryptophan. D genes are given only for firm matches. Size values are once, few and many counts, or a class for expanded clones, and some rows have none.

D gene	J gene	V gene	clone size	CDR3 DNA	CDR3 protein
.	TRBJ1-3	TRBV15	.	TGTGCCACCAGCAGAGATCCCGGGATATCTGGAAACACCATATATTTT	CATSRDPGISGNTIYF
.	TRBJ2-7	TRBV6-6	once	TGTGCCAGCAGTCTTCCTCAAGGGGGGGCTACCTCCTACGAGCAGTACTTC	CASSLPQGGATSYEQYF
TRBD1	TRBJ1-6	TRBV10-3	.	TGTGCCATCCGGACAGGGGCAAATAATTCACCCCTCCACTTT	CAIRTGANNSPLHF
.	TRBJ2-7	TRBV7-2	.	TGTGCCAGCAGCTTAGGGCCAGGGTCTCACGAGCAGTACTTC	CASSLGPGSHEQYF
TRBD1	TRBJ2-1	TRBV5-1	.	TGCGCCAGCAGCAGGGGACAGGGGGCCTACAATGAGCAGTTCTTC	CASSRGQGAYNEQFF
TRBD1	TRBJ1-5	TRBV10-2	.	TGCGCCAGCAGCTCCGGACAGGACTTTAGCAATCAGCCCCAGCATTTT	CASSSGQDFSNQPQHF
TRBD1	TRBJ1-5	TRBV27	.	TGTGCCAGCAGTAAAGGGGGCGGCAGCAATCAGCCCCAGCATTTT	CASSKGGGSNQPQHF
TRBD1	TRBJ2-7	TRBV19	.	TGTGCCAGTAGTCCCAACAGGGGCCTCGACGAGCAGTACTTC	CASSPNRGLDEQYF
TRBD1	TRBJ1-1	TRBV19	.	TGTGCCAGTAGGATCGACAGGGTTGGGAGCATGAACACTGAAGCTTTCTTT	CASRIDRVGSMNTEAFF
.	TRBJ1-1	TRBV27	.	TGTGCCAGCAGTTCAACAGGGAACACTGAAGCTTTCTTT	CASSSTGNTEAFF
TRBD2	TRBJ2-7	TRBV6-6	.	TGTGCCAGCAGTAGGGAACTAGCGGGGTACGAGCAGTACTTC	CASSRELAGYEQYF
.	TRBJ1-2	TRBV5-4	.	TGTGCCAGCAGCTTGAGCGGAATCCTTAACTATGGCTACACCTTC	CASSLSGILNYGYTF
TRBD1	TRBJ1-1	TRBV5-4	.	TGTGCCAGCAGCAGCACAGGGGGACTAACTGAAGCTTTCTTT	CASSSTGGLTEAFF
TRBD1	TRBJ2-5	TRBV2	.	TGTGCCAGCACTAGGGGGCCCCAAGAGACCCAGTACTTC	CASTRGPQETQYF
.	TRBJ2-1	TRBV12-5	once	TGTGCTAGTGGTTTGGTTGAGGATGAGCAGTTCTTC	CASGLVEDEQFF
TRBD1	TRBJ1-1	TRBV28	.	TGTGCCGGTTCGACAGGGGGCGCGAACACTGAAGCTTTCTTT	CAGSTGGANTEAFF
.	TRBJ2-5	TRBV7-2	once	TGTGCCAGCAGCTCCTGGGCGGGCGGGCCCCAAGAGACCCAGTACTTC	CASSSWAGGPQETQYF
TRBD2	TRBJ2-7	TRBV27	.	TGTGCCAGCAGTTCCTCCCCAGCGGGGGACTACGAGCAGTACTTC	CASSSSPAGDYEQYF
.	TRBJ1-1	TRBV3-1/TRBV3-2	.	TGTGCCAGCAGCCAAGATGGAGTGAACACTGAAGCTTTCTTT	CASSQDGVNTEAFF
TRBD1	TRBJ2-3	TRBV5-1	.	TGCGCCAGCAGCTTGGACGGGACAGGGAGTGGTACGCAGTATTTT	CASSLDGTGSGTQYF
.	TRBJ1-1	TRBV29-1	.	TGCAGCGTTGACAACCCCCGGGGACTTGTGAACACTGAAGCTTTCTTT	CSVDNPRGLVNTEAFF
.	TRBJ1-2	TRBV12-3/TRBV12-4	.	TGTGCCAGCAGTCCTTCACTTATCTATGGCTACACCTTC	CASSPSLIYGYTF
.	TRBJ1-3	TRBV12-3/TRBV12-4	once	TGTGCCAGCAGATCAGTTGGTAGAAACACCATATATTTT	CASRSVGRNTIYF
.	TRBJ2-2	TRBV9	once	TGTGCCAGCAGCGGGGGGACTTCTGGGGCCCTCCGGGAGCTGTTTTTT	CASSGGTSGALRELFF
TRBD1	TRBJ1-4	TRBV28	.	TGTGCCAGCAGTTTAGAGGGGGCGGGTAATGAAAAACTGTTTTTT	CASSLEGAGNEKLFF
TRBD2	TRBJ2-1	TRBV19	.	TGTGCCAGCTCTGGACTAGCGGGGTCGGATGAGCAGTTCTTC	CASSGLAGSDEQFF
.	TRBJ2-7	TRBV7-2	.	TGTGCCAGCAGCGCTGATTCGGGTGGCTACGAGCAGTACTTC	CASSADSGGYEQYF
TRBD2	TRBJ2-3	TRBV19	.	TGTGCCAGTAGTTCATCTTCCGGGACTAGTGTAGCAGATACGCAGTATTTT	CASSSSSGTSVADTQYF
.	TRBJ1-3	TRBV9	.	TGTGCCAGCAGCGCATTGGACACGGAACGAAACACCATATATTTT	CASSALDTERNTIYF
TRBD1	TRBJ2-1	TRBV19	few	TGTGCCAGTAGTATTTCACAGGGGGATCAGTATGAGCAGTTCTTC	CASSISQGDQYEQFF
.	TRBJ1-1	TRBV5-1	.	TGCGCCAGCAGCAGCGACAGGTTGAACACTGAAGCTTTCTTT	CASSSDRLNTEAFF
.	TRBJ1-3	TRBV18	.	TGTGCCAGCTCATCAGACAACGCCTCTGGAAACACCATATATTTT	CASSSDNASGNTIYF
.	TRBJ1-5	TRBV5-1	once	TGCGCCAGCAGCTTAGACGGGGTCAATCAGCCCCAGCATTTT	CASSLDGVNQPQHF
.	TRBJ2-2	TRBV28	.	TGTGCCAGAAGCTCACTCACTCCGGGAACCGGGGAGCTGTTTTTT	CARSSLTPGTGELFF
.	TRBJ2-5	TRBV7-2	few	TGTGCCAGCAGCTTAGGGCTGGTTCCCTGGGGCTCGGAGACCCAGTACTTC	CASSLGLVPWGSETQYF
TRBD1	TRBJ1-1	TRBV5-4	.	TGTGCCAGCAGCATAAGGGACAGGGGTATCAACACTGAAGCTTTCTTT	CASSIRDRGINTEAFF
.	TRBJ1-1	TRBV5-1	.	TGCGCCAGCAGCTTGGCCGGGTGGAACACTGAAGCTTTCTTT	CASSLAGWNTEAFF
.	TRBJ1-2	TRBV5-8	.	TGTGCCAGCAGCTTGGCCCTAGGATATGGCTACACCTTC	CASSLALGYGYTF
TRBD1	TRBJ2-6	TRBV10-3	.	TGTGCCATCAGTGAGTTACAGGGGGCCTCTGGGGCCAACGTCCTGACTTTC	CAISELQGASGANVLTF
TRBD2	TRBJ2-7	TRBV5-1	.	TGCGCCAGCAGCTTGGGGGAACTAGCGGGGTCTTTTGAGCAGTACTTC	CASSLGELAGSFEQYF
TRBD1	TRBJ2-3	TRBV24-1	.	TGTGCCACCAGTGAGTCCGGGACAGGGGCGGTGGGCACAGATACGCAGTATTTT	CATSESGTGAVGTDTQYF
TRBD1	TRBJ1-1	TRBV7-8	once	TGTGCCAGCAGCTTATCGGACAGGGCCACTGAAGCTTTCTTT	CASSLSDRATEAFF
TRBD1	TRBJ2-5	TRBV7-3	.	TGTGCCAGCAGCTTGACAGGGTGGGAGACCCAGTACTTC	CASSLTGWETQYF
.	TRBJ1-6	TRBV27	.	TGTGCCAGCAGTTTCGTAGGTGACAGCTATAATTCACCCCTCCACTTT	CASSFVGDSYNSPLHF
.	TRBJ1-3	TRBV2	.	TGTGCCAGCAGTGGTATTTCAGGGTCCGGAAACACCATATATTTT	CASSGISGSGNTIYF
.	TRBJ1-2	TRBV19	.	TGTGCCAGTAGTATGCAGGGTGGCTACACCTTC	CASSMQGGYTF
TRBD1	TRBJ1-2	TRBV6-5	.	TGTGCCAGCAGTTACGTACAGGGGATAGATGGCTACACCTTC	CASSYVQGIDGYTF
TRBD1	TRBJ1-2	TRBV7-8	many	TGTGCCAGCACCCTGGACAGGGGGGGTCGAGGAGGCTACACCTTC	CASTLDRGGRGGYTF
.	TRBJ1-1	TRBV6-6	.	TGTGCCAGCAGCGTCGGACACGGTGAAGCTTTCTTT	CASSVGHGEAFF
.	TRBJ2-5	TRBV10-1	many	TGCGCCAGCAGTGGAGACTATCAAGAGACCCAGTACTTC	CASSGDYQETQYF